The 19 T cell receptor beta chains listed next were all sequenced from one sample in a study of T cell changes during pregnancy in multiple sclerosis. Sequenced by immunoSEQ multiplex PCR; TCRdb stores in-frame clones only, minus some. The data show about 62,000 clones, about nine tenths seen once. Material: peripheral blood, obtained in the first trimester of pregnancy. The receptors shown here come from a female donor with multiple sclerosis, enrolled in a pregnancy study.

The chain employs TRBV19 and TRBJ2-3; 7 nucleotides line up with TRBD2. V gave up 5 bases and J gave up 3 bases; unmatched junction bases: 17. The CDR3 is 18 residues long. Germline-derived CDR1 and CDR2 are LNHDA and SQIVND (reference sequence). The CDR3: CASSSPGPPTSLTDTQYF. CDR3 nucleotides: TGTGCCAGTAGTTCTCCCGGTCCCCCGACTAGCCTAACAGATACGCAGTATTTT.

The chain couples TRBV2 to TRBJ1-5; the match to TRBD1 covers 7 bases. The germline gives CDR1 SNHLY, CDR2 FYNNEI. The ends lost 4 bases at V and 1 base at J; junction bases unmatched: 4. The CDR3 runs to 15 residues. The DNA for the CDR3 is TGTGCCAGCAGTGGACAGGGTTGGAGCAATCAGCCCCAGCATTTT. This codes for CASSGQGWSNQPQHF. Full variable domain (rest looked up from reference TRBV2 and TRBJ1-5): EPEVTQTPSHQVTQMGQEVILRCVPISNHLYFYWYRQILGQKVEFLVSFYNNEISEKSEIFDDQFSVERPDGSNFTLKIRSTKLEDSAMYFCASSGQGWSNQPQHFGDGTRLSIL.

This clone has only one observation. The genes are TRBV5-1 and TRBJ1-1, with D possibly being TRBD1 (5 bases). Trimming pared 0 bases from V and 5 bases from J, leaving 14 bases between. Germline V gene sequence: CDR1 SGHRS, CDR2 YFSETQ. The CDR3 extends over 15 amino acids. The CDR3 DNA follows: TGCGCCAGCAGCTTGGTTTCGGGGGGGGGAACTGAAGCTTTCTTT. It translates to CASSLVSGGGTEAFF.

J is TRBJ1-2 and V is TRBV20-1; D gene uncertain. CDR1 is DFQATT and CDR2 is SNEGSKA in the germline V gene (reference sequence). The CDR3 has 11 amino acids. The germline V and J ends were trimmed by 0 bases and 7 bases, with 6 bases remaining between them. The CDR3 spells CSARESGGYTF. CDR3 coding DNA: TGCAGTGCTAGAGAATCGGGTGGCTACACCTTC.

The V and J genes are TRBV18 and TRBJ1-2; D gene uncertain. Trimming took off 2 bases at V and 5 bases at J, with 18 bases between the two ends. From germline, CDR1 is KGHSH and CDR2 LQKENI. The CDR3 is 16 residues long. CDR3 protein: CASSPVYESDKYGYTF. The CDR3 nucleotides read TGTGCCAGCTCACCAGTGTATGAGTCAGACAAGTATGGCTACACCTTC.

The chain has TRBV4-3 and TRBJ2-7, with 7 bases matching TRBD2. The CDR3 extends over 16 amino acids. The junction had 12 bases not matched to a gene; V was cut back by 1 base and J by 6 bases. In germline, CDR1 is LGHNA, CDR2 YSLEER. The CDR3 DNA sequence: TGCGCCAGCAGCCAAGGGCCTTTTGGGCTAGCGGTCGAGCAGTACTTC. This gives the protein CASSQGPFGLAVEQYF.

V is TRBV25-1 and J is TRBJ2-1, with D possibly matching TRBD1 (6 bases). Trimming stripped 7 bases from V and 5 bases from J, with 9 bases between. The CDR3 has 12 residues. Germline-derived CDR1 and CDR2 are MGHDK and SYGVNS. The CDR3 nucleotides are TGTGCCAGCACCCGACAGGACAATGAGCAGTTCTTC. Its translation: CASTRQDNEQFF.

V is TRBV4-3 and J is TRBJ1-3; TRBD1 is a possible D gene (6 bases). CDR3 length: 17 amino acids. V lost 0 bases to trimming and J lost 7 bases, with 19 bases between them. The germline CDR1 and CDR2 sequences are LGHNA and YSLEER. CDR3 nucleotides: TGCGCCAGCAGCCAAGACTGGGGGGGCGGTCTAGGGAACACCATATATTTT. Protein: CASSQDWGGGLGNTIYF.

The chain is built from TRBV30 and TRBJ2-7, with D perhaps TRBD2 (5 bases). V was clipped by 3 bases and J by 3 bases, with 15 bases between them. Germline V gene sequence: CDR1 GTSNPN, CDR2 SVGIG (reference sequence). The length of the CDR3 is 14 residues. This CDR3 reads CAWRTKRANYEQYF. Here the CDR3 DNA reads TGTGCCTGGAGGACTAAACGGGCAAACTACGAGCAGTACTTC.

The chain links TRBV11-3 to TRBJ2-1; D is perhaps TRBD1 (6 bases). Trimming pared 5 bases from V and 8 bases from J, leaving 16 bases between. CDR3 size: 14 residues. The germline V gene has CDR1 SGHNT and CDR2 YENEEA. CDR3 protein: CASSESLSGDEQFF. CDR3 coding DNA: TGTGCCAGCAGCGAATCGCTCTCAGGGGATGAGCAGTTCTTC.

V is TRBV19 and J is TRBJ1-1; 9 nucleotides align to TRBD1. CDR1 is LNHDA, CDR2 SQIVND, per germline (reference sequence). With 10 bases clipped from V and 4 bases from J, the junction kept 10 bases outside the gene matches. CDR3 size: 14 residues. CDR3 sequence reads: CATHKGQGGTEAFF. The CDR3 coding sequence is TGTGCCACCCACAAGGGACAGGGTGGCACTGAAGCTTTCTTT.

The chain joins TRBV4-3 to TRBJ2-7, with no clear D. The V and J ends lost 1 base and 2 bases respectively, with 9 bases between them. Looked up from germline, CDR1 is LGHNA and CDR2 is YSLEER. CDR3 size: 14 residues. The CDR3 region has the DNA TGCGCCAGCAGCCAAGTTACCCCAGCCTACGAGCAGTACTTC. This translates into CASSQVTPAYEQYF.

The chain has TRBV29-1 and TRBJ1-2, with D possibly matching TRBD1 (5 bases). CDR3 length: 19 amino acids. The V end lost 5 bases, the J end lost 5 bases, and 33 bases lay between the germline ends. Germline V gene data show CDR1 as SQVTM and CDR2 as ANQGSEA. CDR3 protein: CSVLISRTSAGRLQYGYTF. CDR3 nucleotides: TGCAGCGTTCTTATTTCCCGGACAAGTGCCGGCCGGCTTCAATATGGCTACACCTTC.

The chain couples TRBV19 to TRBJ2-1, with a weak D call TRBD1 (5 bases). This CDR3 has 15 residues. The V gene lost 1 base and the J gene lost 6 bases, with 13 bases spanning the gap. Germline CDR1 reads LNHDA; CDR2 reads SQIVND (reference sequence). The CDR3 here is CASSIGGAGFNEQFF. In DNA form, the CDR3 reads TGTGCCAGTAGTATAGGGGGCGCAGGTTTCAATGAGCAGTTCTTC.

V usage is TRBV9 and J usage is TRBJ1-1; tentative D call: TRBD1 (6 bases). V was shortened by 0 bases and J by 5 bases, with 17 bases between the two germline ends. The CDR3 consists of 16 residues. Per germline, CDR1 SGDLS and CDR2 YYNGEE. The CDR3 loop reads CASSVAMGAAGTEAFF. In DNA, the CDR3 is TGTGCCAGCAGCGTAGCTATGGGGGCGGCTGGGACTGAAGCTTTCTTT. Combining the CDR3 with reference TRBV9 and TRBJ1-1 gives the whole variable domain DSGVTQTPKHLITATGQRVTLRCSPRSGDLSVYWYQQSLDQGLQFLIQYYNGEERAKGNILERFSAQQFPDLHSELNLSSLELGDSALYFCASSVAMGAAGTEAFFGQGTRLTVV.

This clone has only a few counts. This chain uses TRBV30 with TRBJ1-1; possible D gene TRBD1, 6 bases. V lost 2 bases and J lost 0, with 10 bases in between. The CDR3 consists of 14 residues. CDR1 is GTSNPN, CDR2 SVGIG, per germline (reference sequence). CDR3 amino acids: CAWSPDRLNTEAFF. The CDR3 DNA follows: TGTGCCTGGAGTCCGGACAGACTGAACACTGAAGCTTTCTTT.

The chain carries TRBV7-2 and TRBJ2-5, with 8 bases lining up with TRBD1. Per the germline V gene, CDR1 is SGHTA and CDR2 is FQGNSA. This CDR3 has 13 amino acids. With 6 bases clipped from V and 4 bases from J, the junction kept 4 bases outside the gene matches. The CDR3 sequence is CASSTDRAETQYF. The CDR3 nucleotides are TGTGCCAGCAGTACGGACAGGGCAGAGACCCAGTACTTC.

The gene calls are TRBV10-3 and TRBJ1-2; unclear D gene. V was trimmed by 5 bases and J by 4 bases, leaving 11 bases between them. Germline V CDR1 and CDR2: ENHRY, SYGVKD. The CDR3 has 13 amino acids. For the CDR3, the DNA is TGTGCCATCAGTATTGGTGCCGGCTATGGCTACACCTTC. Its protein product is CAISIGAGYGYTF.

The gene calls are TRBV27 and TRBJ1-4; no clear D gene. The CDR3 has 14 residues. CDR1 is MNHEY, CDR2 SMNVEV, per germline (reference sequence). V was pared by 0 bases and J by 5 bases, with 7 bases between. The CDR3 reads CASSLSRSNEKLFF. In nucleotides, the CDR3 is TGTGCCAGCAGTTTATCGAGGAGCAATGAAAAACTGTTTTTT. The full variable domain, with the rest looked up from reference TRBV27 and TRBJ1-4, is EAQVTQNPRYLITVTGKKLTVTCSQNMNHEYMSWYRQDPGLGLRQIYYSMNVEVTDKGDVPEGYKVSRKEKRNFPLILESPSPNQTSLYFCASSLSRSNEKLFFGSGTQLSVL.